The rows below give T cell receptor beta chains drawn from one sample of a study of CD8 T cells in Susac syndrome. One entry per CDR3 protein results from TCRdb running MiXCR on the immunoSEQ multiplex PCR reads. The data hold 70,000 to 100,000 distinct CDR3 sequences, with just under 95% observed a single time. The source material was CD8+ T cells from PBMCs. These receptors all stem from a human donor in good health. Each CDR3 is given with its conserved first and last residue. D genes are given only for firm matches.

j_call d_call v_call cdr3_aa cdr3_nt
TRBJ2-2 NA TRBV29-1 CSVERAPGELFF TGCAGCGTTGAACGGGCACCCGGGGAGCTGTTTTTT
TRBJ2-2 NA TRBV12-3/TRBV12-4 CASWGDPQWGELFF TGTGCCAGCTGGGGGGACCCCCAGTGGGGGGAGCTGTTTTTT
TRBJ2-7 TRBD2 TRBV27 CASSLAKRGDEQYF TGTGCCAGCAGTCTGGCGAAGCGGGGGGACGAGCAGTACTTC
TRBJ2-5 TRBD1 TRBV5-1 CASSLWTGGEETQYF TGCGCCAGCAGCTTGTGGACAGGGGGCGAGGAGACCCAGTACTTC
TRBJ1-3 NA TRBV13 CASSLAHGGGNTIYF TGTGCCAGCAGCTTAGCACACGGCGGGGGAAACACCATATATTTT
TRBJ2-7 TRBD1 TRBV6-2/TRBV6-3 CASSNRQGPAYEQYF TGTGCCAGCAGTAACCGACAGGGCCCTGCCTACGAGCAGTACTTC
TRBJ2-1 NA TRBV12-5 CASGPHTGYNEQFF TGTGCTAGTGGTCCTCATACAGGGTACAATGAGCAGTTCTTC
TRBJ1-4 NA TRBV20-1 CSAQPLATNEKLFF TGCAGTGCCCAACCCTTGGCAACTAATGAAAAACTGTTTTTT
TRBJ2-2 NA TRBV4-1 CASSQALVNTGELFF TGCGCCAGCAGCCAAGCCCTTGTGAACACCGGGGAGCTGTTTTTT
TRBJ2-6 NA TRBV15 CATSPRQISGANVLTF TGTGCCACCAGCCCCCGACAGATCTCTGGGGCCAACGTCCTGACTTTC
TRBJ2-5 NA TRBV5-6 CASSSYAVETQYF TGTGCCAGCAGCTCGTACGCCGTCGAGACCCAGTACTTC
TRBJ2-7 NA TRBV6-5 CATRETISSYEQYF TGTGCCACCCGGGAGACCATTTCCTCCTACGAGCAGTACTTC
TRBJ2-7 TRBD1 TRBV29-1 CSVDRGQGEQYF TGCAGCGTTGACAGGGGGCAGGGCGAGCAGTACTTC
TRBJ2-3 TRBD1 TRBV13 CASSPTQGAGDTQYF TGTGCCAGCAGCCCGACCCAGGGGGCTGGAGATACGCAGTATTTT
TRBJ2-5 NA TRBV18 CASSPGGRRQETQYF TGTGCCAGCTCACCAGGGGGGAGACGGCAAGAGACCCAGTACTTC
TRBJ2-1 TRBD2 TRBV2 CASSETSGGAYNEQFF TGTGCCAGCAGTGAGACTAGCGGGGGGGCCTACAATGAGCAGTTCTTC